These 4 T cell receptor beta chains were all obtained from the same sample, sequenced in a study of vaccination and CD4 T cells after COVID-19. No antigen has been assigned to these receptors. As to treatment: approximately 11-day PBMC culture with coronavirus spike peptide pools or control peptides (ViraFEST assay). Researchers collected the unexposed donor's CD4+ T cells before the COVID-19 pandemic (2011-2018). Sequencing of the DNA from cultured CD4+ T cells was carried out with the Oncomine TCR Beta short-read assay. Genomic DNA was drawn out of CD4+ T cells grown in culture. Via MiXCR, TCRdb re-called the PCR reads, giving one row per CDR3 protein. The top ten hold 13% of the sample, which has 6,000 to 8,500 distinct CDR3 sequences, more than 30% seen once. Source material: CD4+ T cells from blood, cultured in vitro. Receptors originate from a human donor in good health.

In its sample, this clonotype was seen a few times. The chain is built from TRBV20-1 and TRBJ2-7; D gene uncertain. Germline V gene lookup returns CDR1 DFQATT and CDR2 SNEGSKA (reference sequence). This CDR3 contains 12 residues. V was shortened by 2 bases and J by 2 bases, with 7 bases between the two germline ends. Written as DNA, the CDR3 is TGCAGTGCTAGATTAACAGCCTACGAGCAGTACTTC. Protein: CSARLTAYEQYF.

DNA for the CDR3: TGTGCCAGCAGCTTGGCGGGAGCGGGCAATCAGCCCCAGCATTTT. Translated: CASSLAGAGNQPQHF. The V gene is TRBV5-4, the J gene TRBJ1-5; D remains ambiguous. V shed 0 bases and J shed 2 bases, with 9 bases lying between them. Germline loops: CDR1 SGHNT, CDR2 YYREEE (reference sequence). The CDR3 spans 15 residues.

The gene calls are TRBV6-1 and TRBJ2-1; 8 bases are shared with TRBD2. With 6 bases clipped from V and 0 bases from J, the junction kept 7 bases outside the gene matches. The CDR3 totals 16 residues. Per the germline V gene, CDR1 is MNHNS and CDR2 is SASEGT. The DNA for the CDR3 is TGTGCCAGCAGCCCCCCCGGGAGGGGCTCCTACAATGAGCAGTTCTTC. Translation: CASSPPGRGSYNEQFF.

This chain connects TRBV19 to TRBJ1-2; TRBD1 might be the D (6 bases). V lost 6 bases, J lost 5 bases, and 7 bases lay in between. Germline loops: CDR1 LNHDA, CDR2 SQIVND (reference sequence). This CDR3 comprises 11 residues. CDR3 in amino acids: CASRGQYGYTF. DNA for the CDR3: TGTGCCAGTAGGGGACAATATGGCTACACCTTC.